This T cell receptor beta chain was sequenced for a study of OX40 agonist ivuxolimab in advanced cancers. Study summary: The patients received agonistic anti-OX40 (CD134) antibody ivuxolimab. Partial responses were achieved by three patients: one hepatocellular carcinoma, two cutaneous melanoma.

The protocol was immunoSEQ multiplex PCR, while the TCRdb copy is restricted to in-frame clones and leaves out a portion. Here the sample spans around 70,000 clones, 75% to 90% being singletons. V gave up 3 bases and J gave up 0 bases; unmatched junction bases: 7. The CDR3 consists of 17 residues. From germline, CDR1 is SGHNT and CDR2 YYREEE (reference sequence). The sequencing here drew on CD4+ or CD8+ T cells sorted from blood, taken in a trial of the OX40 agonist ivuxolimab. The sequence was obtained from an adult with an advanced solid tumor such as melanoma, head and neck, liver or kidney cancer. This chain joins TRBV5-4 and TRBJ2-4; 9 bases line up with TRBD2. The CDR3 DNA is TGTGCCAGCAGCTCCCAGGCGGGAGGGTTAGCCAAAAACATTCAGTACTTC. This encodes CASSSQAGGLAKNIQYF.